This T cell receptor (beta chain) was documented in a study of blood T cell repertoires in COVID-19. As for the study in general: Samples taken during acute and convalescent COVID-19 were collected in the United States, Italy and Spain.

In the authors' workflow: Amplification of reference gene primers provided the estimated nucleated cell counts. Clones were sequenced by immunoSEQ multiplex PCR, and TCRdb holds only the in-frame ones, with some missing. That table supplies the V and J calls and clone size; D and trimming were determined from the DNA. Of approximately 85,000 clones in the sample, approximately 92% are singletons; the top ten hold approximately 6%. Germline values: CDR1 KGHDR, CDR2 SFDVKD. V was shortened by 0 bases and J by 9 bases, with 8 bases between the two germline ends. The CDR3 consists of 13 residues. V and J are TRBV24-1 and TRBJ2-1, with D tentatively TRBD2 (5 bases). The sequence was collected from a woman in her sixties or seventies with active COVID-19. Sequencing was performed on peripheral blood. The CDR3 DNA reads as TGTGCCACCAGTGATTTGTCGGGGAGTGAGCAGTTCTTC. It specifies CATSDLSGSEQFF.